The 30 T cell receptor beta chains below come from one sample, sequenced in a study of blood T cell repertoires in COVID-19. Repertoires were generated with immunoSEQ multiplex PCR, while TCRdb's copy carries only in-frame clones and drops some. The table has 200,000 to 300,000 clones, about nine tenths seen once. Sample: peripheral blood. The source of these receptors is a man in his 60s who had recovered from COVID-19.

This clone was counted a few times. The genes are TRBV2 and TRBJ2-7; D is unclear. The CDR3 spans 13 residues. V was trimmed by 4 bases and J by 11 bases, leaving 18 bases between them. Per the germline V gene, CDR1 is SNHLY and CDR2 is FYNNEI. The CDR3 nucleotides are TGTGCCAGCAGTGCCCATCGGATGGAGCCTGAGTACTTC. Its translation is CASSAHRMEPEYF.

This chain connects TRBV19 to TRBJ1-2; D is unclear. V was trimmed by 1 base and J by 8 bases, leaving 11 bases between them. CDR1 LNHDA and CDR2 SQIVND come from the germline V gene (reference sequence). The CDR3 length is 13 residues. Written as DNA, the CDR3 is TGTGCCAGTAGTATAGCGGGGTCGGGAGGCTACACCTTC. As protein: CASSIAGSGGYTF.

The chain combines TRBV5-1 with TRBJ1-6; 8 bases match TRBD1. From germline, CDR1 is SGHRS and CDR2 YFSETQ. The CDR3 is 15 residues long. Germline trimming cut 5 bases from V and 9 bases from J; bases unmatched to any gene: 10. CDR3: CASSHTRQGTSPLHF. CDR3 DNA sequence: TGCGCCAGCAGTCACACCCGACAGGGGACTTCACCCCTCCACTTT. Complete variable domain (other parts from reference TRBV5-1 and TRBJ1-6): KAGVTQTPRYLIKTRGQQVTLSCSPISGHRSVSWYQQTPGQGLQFLFEYFSETQRNKGNFPGRFSGRQFSNSRSEMNVSTLELGDSALYLCASSHTRQGTSPLHFGNGTRLTVT.

This chain links TRBV6-6 with TRBJ2-1; 10 bases align to TRBD2. The CDR3 contains 16 residues. The germline V gene has CDR1 MNHNY and CDR2 SVGAGI (reference sequence). V lost 7 bases to trimming and J lost 1 base; unmatched junction nucleotides: 7. CDR3 coding DNA: TGTGCCAGCACCTTGAGCGGGGGGGTATCCTACAATGAGCAGTTCTTC. This sequence encodes CASTLSGGVSYNEQFF.

The chain couples TRBV4-1 to TRBJ1-4; possible D gene TRBD1, 6 bases. This CDR3 has 15 residues. The germline V gene has CDR1 MGHRA and CDR2 YSYEKL. Trimming left V 5 bases short and J 6 bases short, with 16 bases between. CDR3 bases: TGCGCCAGCAGCGTTTACAGGGAAAGCGATGAAAAACTGTTTTTT. It specifies CASSVYRESDEKLFF.

Worth noting for this clone: This same CDR3 is encoded by further DNA sequences in the sample. The V and J genes are TRBV30 and TRBJ1-6; D is ambiguous. V dropped 0 bases and J dropped 0 bases, with 6 bases sitting between them. The CDR3 is 15 amino acids. The germline CDR1 and CDR2 sequences are GTSNPN and SVGIG (reference sequence). In DNA, the CDR3 is TGTGCCTGGAGTGTAGGGAGCTCCTATAATTCACCCCTCCACTTT. Protein: CAWSVGSSYNSPLHF.

The rearrangement links TRBV7-9 to TRBJ1-3; D is unresolved. This CDR3 is 12 amino acids long. Germline V gene sequence: CDR1 SEHNR, CDR2 FQNEAQ (reference sequence). Trimming removed 4 bases at V and 4 bases at J, with 5 bases between. The CDR3 bases are TGTGCCAGCAGCTCGACAGGAAACACCATATATTTT. It specifies CASSSTGNTIYF. The whole variable domain, filled in from reference TRBV7-9 and TRBJ1-3, reads DTGVSQNPRHKITKRGQNVTFRCDPISEHNRLYWYRQTLGQGPEFLTYFQNEAQLEKSRLLSDRFSAERPKGSFSTLEIQRTEQGDSAMYLCASSSTGNTIYFGEGSWLTVV.

The gene calls are TRBV3-1 (or the pseudogene TRBV3-2) and TRBJ1-5, with D maybe TRBD1 (5 bases). In germline, CDR1 is LGHDT, CDR2 YNNKEL (reference sequence). The CDR3 extends over 15 amino acids. With 1 base removed from V and 0 bases from J, the gap between germline ends came to 7 bases. The CDR3 sequence is CASSQGQFSNQPQHF. Here the CDR3 DNA reads TGTGCCAGCAGCCAAGGACAGTTTAGCAATCAGCCCCAGCATTTT.

In its sample, this clone was seen once. The chain has TRBV5-1 and TRBJ2-2; D is unclear. The germline gives CDR1 SGHRS, CDR2 YFSETQ. Trimming removed 0 bases from V and 2 bases from J, with 5 bases in between. There are 14 residues in the CDR3. The CDR3: CASSLVINTGELFF. The CDR3 bases are TGCGCCAGCAGCTTGGTTATTAACACCGGGGAGCTGTTTTTT. The full variable domain, rest sourced from reference TRBV5-1 and TRBJ2-2, is KAGVTQTPRYLIKTRGQQVTLSCSPISGHRSVSWYQQTPGQGLQFLFEYFSETQRNKGNFPGRFSGRQFSNSRSEMNVSTLELGDSALYLCASSLVINTGELFFGEGSRLTVL.

The rearrangement uses TRBV5-1 and TRBJ2-2; D unresolved. Germline-derived CDR1 and CDR2 are SGHRS and YFSETQ. V was cut by 2 bases and J by 3 bases, with 14 bases left in between. This CDR3 comprises 16 residues. DNA of the CDR3: TGCGCCAGCAGCTTTGGTCCGGGTGCGCACACCGGGGAGCTGTTTTTT. Its translation is CASSFGPGAHTGELFF.

The chain combines TRBV28 with TRBJ1-2; D gene ambiguous. V was pared by 6 bases and J by 2 bases, with 7 bases between. Germline V CDR1 and CDR2: MDHEN, SYDVKM. This CDR3 comprises 12 residues. CDR3: CASSDTNYGYTF. The CDR3 DNA follows: TGTGCCAGCAGCGACACCAACTATGGCTACACCTTC.

V is TRBV7-8 and J is TRBJ1-6; D is undetermined. CDR3 length: 12 amino acids. Trimming took off 5 bases at V and 10 bases at J, with 9 bases between the two ends. Germline-derived CDR1 and CDR2 are SGHVS and FQNEAQ. The CDR3 coding sequence is TGTGCCAGCAGCGACCGGGTCTCACCCCTCCACTTT. Its protein is CASSDRVSPLHF.

This chain uses TRBV10-3 with TRBJ1-1; TRBD1 is a possible D gene (6 bases). The CDR3 contains 15 residues. Trimming left V 6 bases short and J 1 base short, with 15 bases between. Germline values: CDR1 ENHRY, CDR2 SYGVKD. The DNA of the CDR3 is TGTGCCATCAGCCCAAGCCAGGGGAGGAACACTGAAGCTTTCTTT. This sequence encodes CAISPSQGRNTEAFF.

This chain's CDR3 is CASRGMGGSGANVLTF. CDR3 coding DNA: TGTGCCAGCAGGGGTATGGGGGGCTCTGGGGCCAACGTCCTGACTTTC. The chain uses TRBV27 and TRBJ2-6; possibly TRBD2 for D (6 bases). With 6 bases removed from V and 0 bases from J, the gap between germline ends came to 12 bases. This CDR3 has 16 residues. Germline V gene lookup returns CDR1 MNHEY and CDR2 SMNVEV (reference sequence).

This rearrangement joins TRBV5-1 to TRBJ2-3, with D possibly TRBD2 on 7 matching bases. With 1 base removed from V and 5 bases from J, the gap between germline ends came to 17 bases. CDR1 SGHRS and CDR2 YFSETQ come from the germline V gene. The CDR3 contains 16 residues. This chain's CDR3 is CASSLWMAGAIDTQYF. The CDR3 nucleotides read TGCGCCAGCAGCTTGTGGATGGCGGGGGCTATAGATACGCAGTATTTT.

The J gene is TRBJ1-2, the V gene TRBV9, with TRBD1 matching 8 bases. Trimming took 0 bases from V and 5 from J; bases not matched to a gene: 6. Germline CDR1 and CDR2: SGDLS and YYNGEE. The CDR3 is made up of 15 amino acids. CDR3 protein: CASSVGQGSRYGYTF. The CDR3 DNA reads TGTGCCAGCAGCGTAGGACAGGGGAGTAGGTATGGCTACACCTTC.

Only one count was recorded for this clone. The chain uses TRBV6-5 and TRBJ2-5; the match to TRBD1 covers 8 bases. This CDR3 spans 14 amino acids. Germline lookup yields CDR1 MNHEY and CDR2 SVGAGI. The junction had 11 bases not matched to a gene; V was cut back by 7 bases and J by 7 bases. This CDR3 reads CASTLDRAKGTQYF. The CDR3 nucleotides read TGTGCCAGCACCCTGGACAGGGCCAAGGGGACCCAGTACTTC.

The J gene is TRBJ1-2, the V gene TRBV27; TRBD1 agrees at 9 bases. This CDR3 has 14 residues. The V segment lost 5 bases and the J segment 4 bases; nucleotides outside the gene matches: 5. The germline CDR1 and CDR2 sequences are MNHEY and SMNVEV (reference sequence). The CDR3 reads CASSLGQGTYGYTF. CDR3 bases: TGTGCCAGCAGTCTAGGACAGGGGACCTATGGCTACACCTTC.

V usage is TRBV6-5 and J usage is TRBJ1-6; 8 bases agree with TRBD1. In germline, CDR1 is MNHEY, CDR2 SVGAGI. V shed 11 bases, J shed 7 bases, and the junction held 13 bases outside the gene matches. The CDR3 extends over 15 amino acids. The CDR3, as DNA: TGTGCCGGGAATAACGCAGGGGGCTTAAATTCACCCCTCCACTTT. It specifies CAGNNAGGLNSPLHF.

The CDR3 is CASSLSAGQGNGYTF. The CDR3 DNA sequence: TGTGCCAGCAGTTTATCCGCGGGACAGGGGAATGGCTACACCTTC. The gene calls are TRBV28 and TRBJ1-2; 10 nucleotides agree with TRBD1. The CDR3 runs 15 residues. V lost 1 base and J lost 6; bases outside the gene matches: 5. Germline assignment: CDR1 MDHEN and CDR2 SYDVKM.

V gene TRBV9 combines with J gene TRBJ1-2; D possibly corresponds to TRBD1 (6 bases). Between the trimmed V and J ends, which lost 0 bases and 8 bases, there was a span of 8 bases. Per germline, CDR1 SGDLS and CDR2 YYNGEE. The CDR3 is 12 amino acids. This CDR3 is CASSVEGGGYTF. The CDR3 nucleotides read TGTGCCAGCAGCGTAGAAGGGGGAGGCTACACCTTC.

The chain employs TRBV5-8 and TRBJ2-7; D may be TRBD1 (6 bases). The CDR3 consists of 16 residues. Trimming removed 2 bases from V and 0 bases from J, with 15 bases in between. The germline gives CDR1 SGHTS, CDR2 YDEGEE. The CDR3 region is CASSFLRGRFSYEQYF. DNA of the CDR3: TGTGCCAGCAGCTTCCTCAGGGGCAGGTTCTCCTACGAGCAGTACTTC.

V and J are TRBV11-2 and TRBJ1-1, with 7 bases aligning to TRBD1. Germline loops: CDR1 SGHAT, CDR2 FQNNGV. V was clipped by 4 bases and J by 5 bases; unmatched bases: 10. The CDR3 loop spans 15 amino acids. The DNA of the CDR3 is TGTGCCAGCAGCTCCTACAGGGGCCGGGGGACTGAAGCTTTCTTT. It encodes CASSSYRGRGTEAFF.

J is TRBJ1-2 and V is TRBV24-1, with D tentatively TRBD1 (6 bases). CDR1 and CDR2 from the germline V gene are KGHDR and SFDVKD. Trimming removed 5 bases from V and 1 base from J, with 10 bases in between. The CDR3 spans 14 residues. The CDR3, as DNA: TGTGCCACCAGTGGGACAGTAAGTAACTATGGCTACACCTTC. Its translation is CATSGTVSNYGYTF.

The chain recombines TRBV25-1 with TRBJ2-3, with a weak D call TRBD1 (5 bases). The CDR3 length is 11 residues. Germline V gene lookup returns CDR1 MGHDK and CDR2 SYGVNS. V lost 5 bases and J 11 bases, leaving 11 bases between the germline ends. The CDR3 DNA sequence: TGTGCCAGCAGTTCAGGGTTTGGGCAGTATTTT. The encoded protein is CASSSGFGQYF.

J is TRBJ1-2 and V is TRBV18; 10 positions agree with TRBD1. Germline V gene sequence: CDR1 KGHSH, CDR2 LQKENI. The CDR3 is made up of 15 amino acids. Unmatched junction bases numbered 8, after V lost 2 bases and J lost 8 bases. The CDR3 reads CASSPSGTGAWGYTF. In DNA, the CDR3 is TGTGCCAGCTCACCATCAGGGACAGGGGCATGGGGCTACACCTTC.

The CDR3 sequence: CASSLGIGARYGYTF. The DNA for the CDR3 is TGTGCCAGCAGCTTAGGTATAGGGGCTAGGTATGGCTACACCTTC. The V and J genes are TRBV7-9 and TRBJ1-2, with TRBD1 as a possible D gene (5 bases). Germline V gene sequence: CDR1 SEHNR, CDR2 FQNEAQ (reference sequence). The CDR3 is made up of 15 amino acids. V lost 1 base, J lost 5 bases, and 14 bases lay in between.

This clone was found once. This chain connects TRBV7-2 to TRBJ2-7, with D possibly matching TRBD2 (7 bases). Germline assignment: CDR1 SGHTA and CDR2 FQGNSA. V lost 4 bases and J lost 1, with 26 bases in between. This CDR3 is built from 19 residues. The CDR3 DNA reads TGTGCCAGCAGCTCTTATATCGGGACACATAGGACTAGATCCTACGAGCAGTACTTC. Translation gives CASSSYIGTHRTRSYEQYF. Complete variable domain (other parts from reference TRBV7-2 and TRBJ2-7): GAGVSQSPSNKVTEKGKDVELRCDPISGHTALYWYRQSLGQGLEFLIYFQGNSAPDKSGLPSDRFSAERTGGSVSTLTIQRTQQEDSAVYLCASSSYIGTHRTRSYEQYFGPGTRLTVT.

The rearrangement links TRBV18 to TRBJ2-5, with TRBD1 identical over 9 bases. J was trimmed by 4 bases and V by 5 bases; bases with no gene match: 8. Per the germline V gene, CDR1 is KGHSH and CDR2 is LQKENI. The CDR3 has 15 residues. The CDR3 DNA follows: TGTGCCAGCTCATTCGGGACAGGGTTGGGAGAGACCCAGTACTTC. This gives the protein CASSFGTGLGETQYF. The full variable domain, in which reference TRBV18 and TRBJ2-5 provide the parts outside the CDR3, is NAGVMQNPRHLVRRRGQEARLRCSPMKGHSHVYWYRQLPEEGLKFMVYLQKENIIDESGMPKERFSAEFPKEGPSILRIQQVVRGDSAAYFCASSFGTGLGETQYFGPGTRLLVL.

The sample holds a few counts of this clone. The rearrangement links TRBV15 to TRBJ1-1; 7 positions match TRBD1. The CDR3 covers 12 residues. V trimming: 5 bases; J trimming: 10 bases; junction bases outside the gene matches: 7. Per the germline V gene, CDR1 is LNHNV and CDR2 is YYDKDF (reference sequence). CDR3 nucleotide sequence: TGTGCCACCAGCGGAGGGACAGATGGAGCTTTCTTT. It is translated as CATSGGTDGAFF.